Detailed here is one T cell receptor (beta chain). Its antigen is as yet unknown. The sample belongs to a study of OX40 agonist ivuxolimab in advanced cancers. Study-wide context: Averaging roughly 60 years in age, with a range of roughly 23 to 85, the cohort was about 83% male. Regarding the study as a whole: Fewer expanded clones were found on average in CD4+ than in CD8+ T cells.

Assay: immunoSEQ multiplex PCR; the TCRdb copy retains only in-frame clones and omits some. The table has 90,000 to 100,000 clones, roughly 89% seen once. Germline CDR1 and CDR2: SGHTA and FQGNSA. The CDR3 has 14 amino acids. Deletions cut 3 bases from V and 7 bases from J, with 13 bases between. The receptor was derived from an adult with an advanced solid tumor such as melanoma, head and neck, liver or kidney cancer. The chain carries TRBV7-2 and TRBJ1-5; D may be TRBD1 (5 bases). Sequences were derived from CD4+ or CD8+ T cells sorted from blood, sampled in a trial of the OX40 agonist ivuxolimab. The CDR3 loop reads CASSFSTGTQPQHF. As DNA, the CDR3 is TGTGCCAGCAGCTTCTCGACCGGGACGCAGCCCCAGCATTTT. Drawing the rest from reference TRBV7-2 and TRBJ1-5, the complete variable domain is GAGVSQSPSNKVTEKGKDVELRCDPISGHTALYWYRQSLGQGLEFLIYFQGNSAPDKSGLPSDRFSAERTGGSVSTLTIQRTQQEDSAVYLCASSFSTGTQPQHFGDGTRLSIL.